One and the same sample provided the 13 T cell receptor beta chains below, sequenced in a study of T cells after yellow fever vaccination. One entry per CDR3 protein results from TCRdb running MiXCR on the 5' RACE reads. The sample consists of about 320,000 distinct CDR3 sequences, 3.5% to 4.5% of them appearing once. The material sequenced was PBMCs, taken 15 days after the yellow fever booster vaccination. These receptors were taken from a man aged 18 to 30 who received the YFV17D yellow fever vaccine.

The chain uses TRBV6-2 or TRBV6-3 and TRBJ2-7; D is perhaps TRBD2 (6 bases). Germline loops: CDR1 MNHEY, CDR2 SVGEGT. There are 14 residues in the CDR3. Trimming left V 6 bases short and J 2 bases short, with 14 bases between. CDR3 nucleotides: TGTGCCAGCAGCCCACGGCGGGGCGCCTACGAGCAGTACGTC. Translating gives CASSPRRGAYEQYV.

A word on this clonotype: Given a much more abundant clone one base away, this may be a read error. V usage is TRBV29-1 and J usage is TRBJ2-2; 10 nucleotides agree with TRBD2. The V and J ends lost 3 bases and 7 bases, in that order; junction bases with no gene match: 14. The CDR3 extends over 17 amino acids. CDR1 and CDR2 from the germline V gene are SQVTM and ANQGSEA. The CDR3 coding sequence is TGCAGCGTTGAGCTCAAACTAGCGGGACAAAATAGCGGGGAGCTGTTTTTT. This gives the protein CSVELKLAGQNSGELFF.

This clonotype occurred a few times. The chain combines TRBV18 with TRBJ1-6, with a possible D match to TRBD1 (6 bases). This CDR3 has 15 residues. V dropped 2 bases and J dropped 10 bases, with 15 bases sitting between them. Germline V gene data show CDR1 as KGHSH and CDR2 as LQKENI. The CDR3 nucleotides read TGTGCCAGCTCACCAGAAAATCGGGGGCGGTCACCCCTCCACTTT. Its translation: CASSPENRGRSPLHF.

In its sample, this clonotype was seen many times. The gene calls are TRBV18 and TRBJ2-5; weak D call: TRBD2 (5 bases). Germline V gene data show CDR1 as KGHSH and CDR2 as LQKENI. The CDR3 spans 13 residues. V gave up 6 bases and J gave up 3 bases, with 11 bases separating them. DNA of the CDR3: TGTGCCAGCTCCCGGGGAGTTGAAGAGACCCAGTACTTC. Amino acids: CASSRGVEETQYF.

The chain employs TRBV5-1 and TRBJ1-2; possible D gene TRBD1, 5 bases. V dropped 0 bases and J dropped 4 bases, with 10 bases sitting between them. CDR1 is SGHRS, CDR2 YFSETQ, per germline. CDR3 size: 14 residues. For the CDR3, the DNA is TGCGCCAGCAGCTTGGGGGACTACAGCTATGGCTACACCTTC. This translates into CASSLGDYSYGYTF.

This chain links TRBV23-1 with TRBJ2-1; D is ambiguous. TRBV23-1 is noted as an ORF with a role that remains uncertain. The CDR3 spans 13 residues. V dropped 4 bases and J dropped 7 bases, with 11 bases sitting between them. The CDR3 spells CASSPPLGNEQFF. As DNA, the CDR3 is TGCGCCAGCAGTCCCCCACTGGGAAATGAGCAGTTCTTC.

Only a few counts were recorded for this clonotype. The gene calls are TRBV7-2 and TRBJ2-5, with unresolved D. V lost 3 bases to trimming and J lost 2 bases, with 10 bases between them. CDR1 and CDR2 from the germline V gene are SGHTA and FQGNSA. The length of the CDR3 is 14 residues. CDR3 in amino acids: CASSFNSPQETQYF. The CDR3 region has the DNA TGTGCCAGCAGCTTCAACAGCCCACAAGAGACCCAGTACTTC.

This clonotype showed up many times. V gene TRBV13 combines with J gene TRBJ2-2; the match to TRBD1 covers 10 bases. Germline V gene lookup returns CDR1 PRHDT and CDR2 FYEKMQ (reference sequence). The trim removed 5 bases at V and 0 bases at J, leaving 3 bases unmatched. This CDR3 is 16 amino acids long. CDR3 amino acids: CASSPGQGTNTGELFF. The CDR3 DNA reads TGTGCCAGCAGCCCGGGACAGGGGACGAACACCGGGGAGCTGTTTTTT.

This clonotype was recorded at least ten times. The chain combines TRBV18 with TRBJ1-2; maybe TRBD1 (5 bases). CDR1 and CDR2 (germline): KGHSH, LQKENI. The CDR3 covers 14 residues. Trimming stripped 4 bases from V and 2 bases from J, with 11 bases between. The CDR3 DNA follows: TGTGCCAGCTCACTTGGGACGGTAAACTATGGCTACACCTTC. Protein: CASSLGTVNYGYTF.

The CDR3 nucleotides are TGTGCCAGCAGCTCACCGGGACGAAAATCCTACAATGAGCAGTTCTTC. Translated: CASSSPGRKSYNEQFF. This chain connects TRBV7-3 to TRBJ2-1; D is possibly TRBD1 or TRBD2 (5 bases each). Germline lookup yields CDR1 SGHTA and CDR2 FQGTGA. This CDR3 contains 16 residues. The V end was cut by 4 bases, the J end by 1 base, with 14 bases between.

This clonotype was seen a few times. The chain carries TRBV10-3 and TRBJ2-5, with D perhaps being TRBD1 or TRBD2 (5 bases each). Germline V gene sequence: CDR1 ENHRY, CDR2 SYGVKD. The CDR3 spans 14 residues. With 3 bases removed from V and 4 bases from J, the gap between germline ends came to 12 bases. CDR3 region: CAISDGPGGETQYF. In nucleotides, the CDR3 is TGTGCCATCAGTGATGGCCCTGGGGGAGAGACCCAGTACTTC.

V usage is TRBV25-1 and J usage is TRBJ2-1; D is possibly TRBD1 (6 bases). The germline CDR1 and CDR2 sequences are MGHDK and SYGVNS. The V end lost 8 bases, the J end lost 5 bases, and 16 bases lay between the germline ends. The CDR3 is made up of 14 amino acids. The chain's CDR3 is CASGDLGADNEQFF. CDR3 nucleotides: TGTGCCAGCGGAGACTTGGGGGCTGACAATGAGCAGTTCTTC.

The chain carries TRBV12-3 or TRBV12-4 and TRBJ1-6; TRBD1 is a possible D gene (5 bases). This CDR3 comprises 16 residues. Trimming shortened V by 5 bases and J by 0 bases, and 11 bases separated the two germline ends. The CDR3 DNA reads as TGTGCCAGCAGTGGACACCCGAGCTCCTATAATTCACCCCTCCACTTT. This sequence encodes CASSGHPSSYNSPLHF.